The clone carrying this T cell receptor (beta chain) has a handful of counts. No antigen is known for it. The data were obtained in a study of CD8 T cells in ankylosing spondylitis. Findings and caveats of the study: Disease-linked clones displayed a CD8+ phenotype and appeared relatively rarely in peripheral blood. Reported data indicate significant enrichment of disease-linked clones within matched ankylosing spondylitis synovial fluid. The study identified a TCR beta motif of several highly homologous variants that appeared characteristic of ankylosing spondylitis blood.

CDR3 length: 14 amino acids. Germline V gene data show CDR1 as SGHRS and CDR2 as YFSETQ. Trimming pared 4 bases from V and 3 bases from J, leaving 14 bases between. Quantitative barcoded 5'-RACE was used to prepare TCR beta libraries. TCRdb reprocessed the 5' RACE reads with MiXCR, giving one entry per CDR3 protein. The data show about 160,000 distinct CDR3 sequences, with approximately 16% seen just once and under 9% held by the top ten. The V gene is TRBV5-1, the J gene TRBJ2-7, with D unclear. The sequencing input was blood, either unsorted or a sorted T cell fraction (not recorded which). This clonotype was obtained from a male donor with ankylosing spondylitis or in good health (not recorded which). The CDR3 nucleotides read TGCGCCAGCAGCCCAGACACGGTGAGCTACGAGCAGTACTTC. This encodes CASSPDTVSYEQYF.